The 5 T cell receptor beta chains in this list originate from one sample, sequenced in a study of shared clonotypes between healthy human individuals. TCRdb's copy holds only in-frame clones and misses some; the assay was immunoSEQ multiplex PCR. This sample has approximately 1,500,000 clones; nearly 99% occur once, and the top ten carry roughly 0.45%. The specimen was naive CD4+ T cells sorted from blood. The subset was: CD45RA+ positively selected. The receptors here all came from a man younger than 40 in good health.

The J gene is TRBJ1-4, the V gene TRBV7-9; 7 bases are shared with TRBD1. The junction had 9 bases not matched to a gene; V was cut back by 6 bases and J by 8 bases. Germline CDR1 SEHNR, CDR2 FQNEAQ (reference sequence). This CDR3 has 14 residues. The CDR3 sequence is CASSFDRVGEKLFF. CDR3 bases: TGTGCCAGCAGTTTTGACAGGGTAGGGGAAAAACTGTTTTTT.

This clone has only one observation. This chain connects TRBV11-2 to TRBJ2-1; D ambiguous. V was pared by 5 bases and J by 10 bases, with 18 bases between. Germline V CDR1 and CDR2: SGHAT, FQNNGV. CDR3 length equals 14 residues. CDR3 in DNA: TGTGCCAGCAGCCCGAAGACTTGGTTTGAGGAGCAGTTCTTC. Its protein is CASSPKTWFEEQFF.

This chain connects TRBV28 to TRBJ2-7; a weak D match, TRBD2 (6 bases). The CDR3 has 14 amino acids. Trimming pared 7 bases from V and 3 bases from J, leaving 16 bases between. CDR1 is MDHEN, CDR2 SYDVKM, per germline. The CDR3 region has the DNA TGTGCCAGCATCCCCGGCGGGGATATCTACGAGCAGTACTTC. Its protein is CASIPGGDIYEQYF.

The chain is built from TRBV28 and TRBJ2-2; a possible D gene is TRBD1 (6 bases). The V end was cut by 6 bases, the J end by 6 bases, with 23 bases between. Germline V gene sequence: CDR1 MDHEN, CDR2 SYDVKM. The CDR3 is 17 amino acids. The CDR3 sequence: CASRPTFLPQGAGELFF. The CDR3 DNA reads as TGTGCCAGCAGGCCGACCTTCCTTCCACAGGGCGCCGGGGAGCTGTTTTTT.

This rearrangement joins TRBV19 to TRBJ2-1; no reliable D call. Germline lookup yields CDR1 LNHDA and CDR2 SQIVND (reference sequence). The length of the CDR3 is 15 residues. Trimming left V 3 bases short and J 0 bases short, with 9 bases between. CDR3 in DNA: TGTGCCAGTAGTATTCGACACCCCTCCTACAATGAGCAGTTCTTC. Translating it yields CASSIRHPSYNEQFF.